Here is one T cell receptor beta chain with its context. Antigen specificity is unknown. This sample was taken from a study of graft-versus-host responses after intestinal transplantation. The V gene's germline CDR1 is MDHEN and CDR2 SYDVKM. The CDR3 spans 17 residues. The V and J ends lost 7 bases and 8 bases, in that order; junction bases with no gene match: 14. Assay used: immunoSEQ multiplex PCR; TCRdb lists only in-frame clones, some missing. The sample includes approximately 100,000 clones, about 82% of them seen just once. Study findings and constraints: Early post-transplant declines in HvG were associated with peak levels of circulating GvH clones. GvH clones were identified in recipient marrow, with some first appearing in ileum or blood. Allografts of patients with graft-donor T cell macrochimerism showed high graft-versus-host to host-versus-graft clone ratios.

V usage is TRBV28 and J usage is TRBJ1-4, with 12 bases matching TRBD1. The sample was PBMCs, taken 255 days after intestinal transplant. The TCR was taken from a human patient who received an intestinal transplant, so some T cells may come from the graft donor. The CDR3, as DNA: TGTGCCAGCATGACGGGACAGGGGGCGAAGGGGCGCGAAAAACTGTTTTTT. Amino acid sequence: CASMTGQGAKGREKLFF.